This T cell receptor beta chain was recovered during a study of blood T cell repertoires in COVID-19. Study in general: There were acute and convalescent COVID-19 samples, and they came from the United States, Italy and Spain. PBMCs, B-cell-depleted T cells, or T cells provided the cDNA or gDNA that made up the material.

The CDR3 loop spans 17 amino acids. Trimming removed 3 bases from V and 0 bases from J, with 17 bases in between. CDR1 is SGHTA, CDR2 FQGNSA, per germline. Methods used by the authors: Reference gene primers were amplified, and this amplification served to estimate nucleated cell counts. TCRdb keeps only in-frame clones here, not all; method: immunoSEQ multiplex PCR. That table is the source of V, J and clone size, and D and trimming were worked out from the DNA. This repertoire shows 300,000 to 400,000 clones, around 86% found once; its top ten account for 1%. The chain combines TRBV7-2 with TRBJ1-1, with D possibly matching TRBD1 (5 bases). The sample taken for sequencing was peripheral blood. The clonotype originates from a man aged 45 to 65 with active or convalescent COVID-19. In nucleotides, the CDR3 is TGTGCCAGCAGCTTCAGACAGAGCTCTTTCATGAACACTGAAGCTTTCTTT. Translation: CASSFRQSSFMNTEAFF.